Each of the 8 T cell receptor beta chains below was sequenced from the same sample in a study of blood T cell repertoires in COVID-19. Only in-frame clones appear in the TCRdb table, and some are missing; sequencing was by immunoSEQ multiplex PCR. The sample contains about 130,000 clones, about 83% of which appear only once. The sequenced sample consisted of peripheral blood. These TCRs come from a man between 35 and 55 years old with active or convalescent COVID-19.

The chain is built from TRBV5-5 and TRBJ2-7, with TRBD1 matching 7 bases. V shed 1 base, J shed 0 bases, and the junction held 7 bases outside the gene matches. CDR1 is SGHKS and CDR2 is YYEKEE in the germline V gene (reference sequence). This CDR3 contains 16 residues. CDR3 sequence: CASSLTRDSLSYEQYF. For the CDR3, the DNA is TGTGCCAGCAGCTTGACGAGGGACAGCCTCTCCTACGAGCAGTACTTC.

The chain uses TRBV1 and TRBJ1-1; TRBD1, as called in the table, went unchecked against the DNA. TRBV1 is assigned pseudogene status. The CDR3 spans 16 residues. Here the CDR3 reads CTSETGGWRGTTEAFF. CDR3 in DNA: TGCACCAGCGAGACAGGGGGCTGGAGGGGGACCACTGAAGCTTTCTTT.

The rearrangement links TRBV7-3 to TRBJ2-5, with TRBD2 matching over 9 bases. The V and J ends lost 5 bases and 2 bases, in that order; junction bases with no gene match: 6. The CDR3 has 15 residues. The germline V gene encodes CDR1 SGHTA and CDR2 FQGTGA. The chain's CDR3 is CASSPGLALQETQYF. In nucleotides, the CDR3 is TGTGCCAGCAGCCCGGGACTAGCCCTACAAGAGACCCAGTACTTC. Using reference TRBV7-3 and TRBJ2-5 for the parts outside the CDR3, the full variable domain is GAGVSQTPSNKVTEKGKYVELRCDPISGHTALYWYRQSLGQGPEFLIYFQGTGAADDSGLPNDRFFAVRPEGSVSTLKIQRTERGDSAVYLCASSPGLALQETQYFGPGTRLLVL.

The rearrangement uses TRBV27 and TRBJ1-3; D is unclear. The V end lost 0 bases, the J end lost 0 bases, and 6 bases lay between the germline ends. The CDR3 extends over 15 amino acids. CDR1 MNHEY and CDR2 SMNVEV come from the germline V gene (reference sequence). The CDR3 nucleotides are TGTGCCAGCAGTTTATCAGCGGTCTCTGGAAACACCATATATTTT. Translating it yields CASSLSAVSGNTIYF.

The chain joins TRBV9 to TRBJ1-5; tentatively, D is TRBD1 (6 bases). CDR3 length: 15 amino acids. Deletions cut 0 bases from V and 6 bases from J, with 13 bases between. Germline V gene sequence: CDR1 SGDLS, CDR2 YYNGEE. Here the CDR3 DNA reads TGTGCCAGCAGCGTAGCGGGGGGCTCGGGTCAGCCCCAGCATTTT. Translated, it gives CASSVAGGSGQPQHF.

This chain joins TRBV5-4 and TRBJ2-3; 7 nucleotides align to TRBD1. Germline CDR1 is SGHNT and CDR2 is YYREEE (reference sequence). The length of the CDR3 is 16 residues. V was clipped by 4 bases and J by 2 bases; unmatched bases: 10. The CDR3 DNA is TGTGCCAGCAGCGGGGAAACAGGGGTGAACACAGATACGCAGTATTTT. Its translation is CASSGETGVNTDTQYF.

This chain connects TRBV6-4 to TRBJ2-3, with TRBD2 identical over 15 bases. CDR1 MRHNA and CDR2 SNTAGT come from the germline V gene. The V and J ends lost 6 bases and 3 bases, in that order; junction bases with no gene match: 4. This CDR3 comprises 16 residues. CDR3 sequence reads: CASSPGTSGGTDTQYF. The CDR3 nucleotides are TGTGCCAGCAGCCCTGGGACTAGCGGGGGGACAGATACGCAGTATTTT.

This chain connects TRBV6-5 to TRBJ2-5; 9 positions match TRBD2. The V gene end was trimmed by 0 bases and the J gene end by 9 bases; junction bases not matched to a gene: 11. Germline CDR1 MNHEY, CDR2 SVGAGI. The CDR3 is made up of 16 amino acids. The CDR3 region is CASSYSKASGALAQYF. The CDR3 region has the DNA TGTGCCAGCAGTTACTCGAAGGCTAGCGGGGCCCTAGCCCAGTACTTC.